This is a list of T cell receptor beta chains from one sample in a study of blood T cell repertoires in COVID-19. Assay used: immunoSEQ multiplex PCR; TCRdb lists only in-frame clones, some missing. The sample includes about 19,000 clones, approximately 88% of them seen just once. Sequenced input: peripheral blood. These receptor sequences come from a human donor in a cohort sampled during active COVID-19. The CDR3 runs from the conserved cysteine through the conserved F or W. D genes are given only for firm matches. Clone sizes are given selectively: once, few, many, or a class where the clone is expanded.

V gene,clone size,D gene,J gene,CDR3 protein,CDR3 DNA
TRBV28,NA,TRBD1,TRBJ2-2,CASSYDRDANTGELFF,TGTGCCAGCAGTTATGACAGGGACGCGAACACCGGGGAGCTGTTTTTT
TRBV15,NA,NA,TRBJ2-2,CATSREAGHPKGNTGELFF,TGTGCCACCAGCAGGGAAGCAGGACACCCCAAAGGGAACACCGGGGAGCTGTTTTTT
TRBV27,NA,NA,TRBJ1-1,CASSLRGTEAFF,TGTGCCAGCAGTCTCCGGGGCACTGAAGCTTTCTTT
TRBV28,few,TRBD1,TRBJ1-5,CATYRGESQPQHF,TGTGCCACCTACAGGGGAGAGAGTCAGCCCCAGCATTTT
TRBV7-2,NA,NA,TRBJ2-5,CASSLGPPGAQETQYF,TGTGCCAGCAGCTTAGGCCCACCGGGAGCTCAAGAGACCCAGTACTTC
TRBV5-1,NA,TRBD2,TRBJ2-1,CASSSLAGGNFFSYNEQFF,TGCGCCAGCAGCTCTTTAGCGGGAGGGAATTTTTTTTCCTACAATGAGCAGTTCTTC
TRBV27,NA,TRBD2,TRBJ2-1,CASRLAGSSYNEQFF,TGTGCCAGCAGATTAGCGGGGAGCTCCTACAATGAGCAGTTCTTC
TRBV6-2/TRBV6-3,NA,TRBD1,TRBJ2-7,CASSYGTGSSYEQYF,TGTGCCAGCAGTTACGGGACAGGGAGCTCCTACGAGCAGTACTTC
TRBV27,NA,TRBD2,TRBJ2-3,CASMIAGGTDTQYF,TGTGCCAGCATGATAGCGGGCGGCACAGATACGCAGTATTTT
TRBV7-9,NA,TRBD1,TRBJ2-2,CASSHGQGFDTGELFF,TGTGCCAGCAGCCACGGACAGGGGTTCGACACCGGGGAGCTGTTTTTT
TRBV19,NA,TRBD1,TRBJ1-2,CASIAQGAQARKYGYTF,TGTGCCAGTATCGCCCAGGGGGCGCAAGCCAGGAAGTATGGCTACACCTTC
TRBV4-2,NA,NA,TRBJ2-3,CASSLGRGTDTQYF,TGTGCCAGCAGCCTCGGGCGGGGAACAGATACGCAGTATTTT
TRBV2,NA,TRBD2,TRBJ2-5,CATKLAGGSETQYF,TGTGCCACCAAGCTAGCGGGAGGTTCAGAGACCCAGTACTTC
TRBV5-1,NA,NA,TRBJ2-3,CASSPGDSTDTQYF,TGCGCCAGCAGCCCGGGGGACAGCACAGATACGCAGTATTTT
TRBV4-2,NA,TRBD2,TRBJ2-7,CASSQALRTSGYEQYF,TGTGCCAGCAGCCAAGCCCTGAGGACTAGCGGGTACGAGCAGTACTTC
TRBV5-1,NA,NA,TRBJ2-7,CASSLGWIGVEQYF,TGCGCCAGCAGCTTGGGATGGATAGGGGTCGAGCAGTACTTC
TRBV28,NA,TRBD2,TRBJ2-7,CASMNPERGLMVEQYF,TGTGCCAGCATGAATCCAGAGCGGGGTTTGATGGTCGAGCAGTACTTC